This record concerns one T cell receptor beta chain sequence. What it recognizes is unknown. Authors of the study amplified TCR beta CDR3 regions from RNA transcripts. The study used the HTBI primer set for a first-round RT-PCR of the TCR CDR3. A single record per CDR3 protein comes from TCRdb applying MiXCR to the multiplex PCR reads. The table includes 400,000 to 500,000 distinct CDR3 sequences, roughly 14% detected once. This record comes from a study of T cells in Graves' hyperthyroidism and ophthalmopathy. V shed 5 bases, J shed 2 bases, and the junction held 5 bases outside the gene matches. Germline V lookup: CDR1 SGHKS, CDR2 YYEKEE (reference sequence). The CDR3 consists of 14 residues. General study results and limits: Ophthalmopathy, which appeared later, was predicted by the model a median approximately 6 months before onset.

This receptor was identified in a man younger than 35 with Graves' ophthalmopathy. J is TRBJ2-3 and V is TRBV5-5, with TRBD2 matching over 7 bases. Sample: blood. The CDR3 sequence is CASRPTSDTDTQYF. The DNA of the CDR3 is TGTGCCAGCAGGCCTACTAGCGACACAGATACGCAGTATTTT.